This TCR beta chain derives from a study of tumor-infiltrating lymphocytes in localized non-small cell lung cancer listed by TCRdb under 2021. Notes on the research overall: The cohort included patients whose samples were collected after neoadjuvant chemotherapy, as well as both smokers and never-smokers and several histologies. A total of roughly 50 patients were included in the paired tumor versus uninvolved lung comparison of immunoSEQ T-cell fraction. Each patient contributed resected tumor tissue and uninvolved lung tissue from the same patient, described as non-adjacent to the tumor. In total, the ICON cohort consisted of over a hundred surgical patients with localized non-small cell lung cancer who had their tumors resected. Flow cytometry, multiplex immunofluorescence, RNA-seq, exome sequencing and proteomics were applied to the same patients as TCR sequencing, which was one of several integrated assays.

Of note for this clone: Its antigen is unknown. Nothing much larger sits one base from this clone, and base qualities are not available.

Broader findings and caveats from the paper: In line with immunofluorescence CD3 counts, TCRbeta sequencing supported higher T cell infiltration in tumors compared with uninvolved lung tissue. Because different pieces of the same tissue were used for different assays, technical variation could not be separated from intratumor heterogeneity. Because assay coverage varied across patients depending on available tissue quantity, TCR sequencing was performed for only a subset of the cohort. TCR-derived T-cell fraction did not differ between the flow cytometry-defined immunotypes IM1 (good prognosis) and IM2 (poor prognosis).

The T-cell fraction in tumor and uninvolved lung tissue was provided by TCR sequencing with the immunoSEQ assay. The authors processed their data as follows. To analyze survival, patients were divided into a high T-cell fraction group (upper tertile) and a low T-cell fraction group (lower two tertiles), and the two groups were compared using a log-rank test. A signed-rank test was used to check for differences in T-cell fraction between paired tumor and uninvolved lung. In TCRdb, the immuneACCESS table is reduced to in-frame sequences with V and J assigned. These tables do not hold every clone; where another copy was compared, an unresolved V gene accounts for under half, and the others remain unexplained. The V and J calls and clone size are taken from that table; D and trimming were inferred from the DNA. Across this sample there are about 13,000 clones, with approximately 74% seen only once. The top ten constitute approximately 15% of the sample.

ICON enrollment began in the first half of 2016, and the last patient was enrolled in 2018. In a subcohort of 76 patients, fresh tumor and matched uninvolved tissue were collected for in-depth immune analyses, with TCR sequencing among those analyses. TCR sequencing was performed on DNA isolated from bulk tissue, without cell sorting. V gives up 3 bases and J gives up 6 bases, and the segment between their germline ends measures 5 bases. The CDR3 has 10 amino acids, counting the end cysteine and phenylalanine. Only the CDR3 DNA is retained, 30 bases long and in frame from the first base. CDR1 SQVTM and CDR2 ANQGSEA were looked up in the germline V gene.

The origin of this receptor is a human donor with non-small cell lung cancer. The rearrangement combines TRBV29-1 with TRBJ1-2; the D gene identity is not certain. Sequenced sample: uninvolved lung tissue not adjacent to the tumor. The nucleotide sequence is given as TGCAGCGTTGACGGCAATGGCTACACCTTC. It encodes CSVDGNGYTF.